This TCR beta chain stems from a study of blood T cell repertoires in COVID-19 (dated by TCRdb to 2018 to 2021). Notes on the research overall: The collaborator samples originated in the United States, Italy and Spain and spanned the acute and convalescent phases of COVID-19. The material from the prospective study consisted of cDNA or gDNA derived from T cells, B-cell-depleted T cells, or PBMCs. Subjects who had been exposed to COVID-19, were actively infected with it, or had recovered from it provided the deeply sampled blood TCRbeta repertoires that made up the dataset. The repertoires were released in a freely available public database meant as a resource for research on the immune response to SARS-CoV-2. Samples came from the ongoing ImmuneRACE study (first 160 participants) plus 1,254 subjects from 6 global collaborators. Sample metadata almost always included a de-identified subject ID, COVID-19 status, age in years and sex. Where available, HLA class I and class II types were obtained from metadata supplied by the sample provider rather than from assay-based typing. Study-wide findings and limitations: Clinical and demographic metadata were provided uncurated, with the amount varying by source and participant.

Each collaborating institution followed its own protocols to collect whole blood in K2EDTA tubes. For TCRbeta analysis, collaborators shipped samples as frozen whole blood, isolated PBMCs, or DNA extracted from either of those sample types. The CDR3 holds 12 amino acids from the cysteine to the phenylalanine. The retained sequence is limited to the CDR3, 36 bases, with the frame set at the first base. Trimming costs V 0 bases and J 6 bases, and their ends lie 2 bases apart. As encoded in the germline V gene (reference sequence), CDR1 is LNHDA while CDR2 is SQIVND. TCRbeta CDR3 regions were amplified from genomic DNA using the immunoSEQ Assay, a bias-controlled multiplex PCR. Per the source publication's procedure: The number of nucleated cells in each sample was estimated from the amplification of reference gene primers within the assay. To quantify the absolute abundance of each unique TCRbeta CDR3 rearrangement, sequence reads were collapsed and filtered. For each sample, productive Simpson clonality was calculated as the square root of Simpson's diversity index over productive rearrangements. As stored in TCRdb, this immuneACCESS dataset retains in-frame rearrangements with V and J assigned. A fraction of the clones does not appear; measured against another copy, unresolved V genes explain less than half of the discrepancy, and the remainder lacks a known reason. V, J and clone size were drawn from that table, and D and trimming were deduced from the DNA. Here the sample has about 99,000 clones; about 90% occur a single time. About 15% of the sample belongs to the ten largest clones.

A remark on this clone: Its binding antigen is unknown. Base qualities are missing; no much larger clone stands one base away.

Source material: peripheral blood. The origin of this receptor is a man aged 45 to 65 with acute or convalescent COVID-19. This receptor chain uses TRBV19 and TRBJ1-4; no D segment can be confidently identified. The CDR3 has the sequence CASSIDDEKLFF. The DNA reads as follows: TGTGCCAGTAGTATAGACGATGAAAAACTGTTTTTT. The variable domain in full, with residues beyond the CDR3 obtained from the reference TRBV19 and TRBJ1-4 genes, is DGGITQSPKYLFRKEGQNVTLSCEQNLNHDAMYWYRQDPGQGLRLIYYSQIVNDFQKGDIAEGYSVSREKKESFPLTVTSAQKNPTAFYLCASSIDDEKLFFGSGTQLSVL.